A single sample gave rise to the 26 T cell receptor beta chains below, sequenced in a study of blood T cell repertoires in COVID-19. Here immunoSEQ multiplex PCR was the method, and the copy in TCRdb shows in-frame clones only, minus some. Of some 82,000 clones in the sample, about 83% were seen once. The sample was peripheral blood. All receptors derive from an elderly man with active or convalescent COVID-19.

V and J are TRBV11-2 and TRBJ2-3; unclear D gene. Trimming removed 2 bases at V and 4 bases at J, with 13 bases between. Germline loops: CDR1 SGHAT, CDR2 FQNNGV. This CDR3 region has 15 residues. The CDR3 loop is CASSLSGPPPDTQYF. In nucleotides, the CDR3 is TGTGCCAGCAGCTTATCTGGGCCCCCTCCAGATACGCAGTATTTT.

This clone is a singleton in its sample. J is TRBJ1-2 and V is TRBV19, with TRBD1 matching 11 bases. CDR1 and CDR2 (germline): LNHDA, SQIVND (reference sequence). The CDR3 covers 16 residues. V gave up 4 bases and J gave up 1 base; unmatched junction bases: 5. The CDR3 protein is CASSTGTGGLNYGYTF. Here the CDR3 DNA reads TGTGCCAGTAGTACAGGGACAGGGGGACTTAACTATGGCTACACCTTC.

The rearrangement links TRBV6-2 or TRBV6-3 to TRBJ2-5; D might be TRBD1 (5 bases). From germline, CDR1 is MNHEY and CDR2 SVGEGT. V lost 4 bases, J lost 4 bases, and 13 bases lay in between. The CDR3 runs 14 residues. The CDR3 sequence: CASSSPGLGETQYF. CDR3 coding DNA: TGTGCCAGCAGTTCACCAGGGCTCGGAGAGACCCAGTACTTC.

This clone was recorded a few times. The chain links TRBV5-8 to TRBJ1-1; perhaps TRBD1 as D (6 bases). This CDR3 has 16 residues. Germline lookup yields CDR1 SGHTS and CDR2 YDEGEE. V was shortened by 2 bases and J by 4 bases, with 18 bases between the two germline ends. DNA of the CDR3: TGTGCCAGCAGCTTTGGCACAGGGCGGAGGAGCACTGAAGCTTTCTTT. Protein sequence: CASSFGTGRRSTEAFF.

V usage is TRBV4-1 and J usage is TRBJ1-2, with D tentatively TRBD1 (6 bases). Between the trimmed V and J ends, which lost 7 bases and 4 bases, there was a span of 13 bases. The CDR3 is 13 residues long. Germline V CDR1 and CDR2: MGHRA, YSYEKL. This CDR3 reads CASNTGLGYGYTF. The DNA of the CDR3 is TGCGCCAGCAACACAGGGTTAGGCTATGGCTACACCTTC.

The gene calls are TRBV4-2 and TRBJ1-5, with unresolved D. Per the germline V gene, CDR1 is LGHNA and CDR2 is YNFKEQ. This CDR3 is built from 16 residues. The germline V and J ends were trimmed by 2 bases and 0 bases, with 11 bases remaining between them. The CDR3 spells CASSQNAGISNQPQHF. The DNA of the CDR3 is TGTGCCAGCAGCCAAAACGCAGGTATTAGCAATCAGCCCCAGCATTTT.

This chain links TRBV25-1 with TRBJ2-2, with TRBD2 matching over 8 bases. The CDR3 totals 16 residues. Germline-derived CDR1 and CDR2 are MGHDK and SYGVNS. V trimming: 9 bases; J trimming: 1 base; junction bases outside the gene matches: 10. This CDR3 is CASGMGSGMNTGELFF. The CDR3 nucleotides read TGTGCCAGTGGGATGGGTAGCGGGATGAACACCGGGGAGCTGTTTTTT.

The rearrangement uses TRBV6-5 and TRBJ1-6; 7 bases line up with TRBD1. With V trimmed by 7 bases and J by 5 bases, 8 bases remained unmatched. Per germline, CDR1 MNHEY and CDR2 SVGAGI. The CDR3 sequence is 15 residues long. The CDR3 loop is CASTLGTAHNSPLHF. DNA for the CDR3: TGTGCCAGCACCCTTGGGACAGCCCATAATTCACCCCTCCACTTT.

The V and J genes are TRBV19 and TRBJ2-6, with 7 bases lining up with TRBD1. Germline-derived CDR1 and CDR2 are LNHDA and SQIVND (reference sequence). The CDR3 contains 18 residues. Trimming at V came to 1 base and at J to 2 bases, leaving 8 bases not matched to a gene. CDR3 loop: CASSIVHRGDPGANVLTF. CDR3 bases: TGTGCCAGTAGTATAGTTCACAGGGGTGACCCTGGGGCCAACGTCCTGACTTTC.

The rearrangement joins TRBV9 to TRBJ1-1; weak D call: TRBD1 (6 bases). The germline V gene encodes CDR1 SGDLS and CDR2 YYNGEE. V was shortened by 3 bases and J by 1 base, with 10 bases between the two germline ends. This CDR3 comprises 14 residues. CDR3 residues: CASSAQGWNTEAFF. The CDR3 nucleotides are TGTGCCAGCAGCGCACAGGGCTGGAACACTGAAGCTTTCTTT.

The chain combines TRBV6-2 or TRBV6-3 with TRBJ2-1; TRBD2 matches 11 bases. J lost 7 bases, V lost 6 bases, and 8 bases had no gene match. This CDR3 is 15 amino acids long. CDR1 and CDR2 (germline): MNHEY, SVGEGT. CDR3 DNA: TGTGCCAGCAGCCCCGGACTAGCGGGTTTTAATGAGCAGTTCTTC. The encoded protein is CASSPGLAGFNEQFF.

The chain combines TRBV30 with TRBJ2-3, with D possibly being TRBD2 (5 bases). CDR3 length: 14 amino acids. Trimming stripped 5 bases from V and 3 bases from J, with 15 bases between. CDR1 and CDR2 from the germline V gene are GTSNPN and SVGIG (reference sequence). The CDR3 DNA follows: TGTGCCTGGGGTGCCCGGGGTGGTACAGATACGCAGTATTTT. It translates to CAWGARGGTDTQYF.

The CDR3 DNA is TGCGCCAGCCGACGGACAGATACCTACGAGCAGTACTTC. Protein sequence: CASRRTDTYEQYF. The J gene is TRBJ2-7, the V gene TRBV5-1, with D possibly matching TRBD1 (6 bases). The CDR3 totals 13 residues. CDR1 is SGHRS and CDR2 is YFSETQ in the germline V gene. Trimming stripped 7 bases from V and 2 bases from J, with 13 bases between. The entire variable domain, with the rest obtained from reference TRBV5-1 and TRBJ2-7, is as follows: KAGVTQTPRYLIKTRGQQVTLSCSPISGHRSVSWYQQTPGQGLQFLFEYFSETQRNKGNFPGRFSGRQFSNSRSEMNVSTLELGDSALYLCASRRTDTYEQYFGPGTRLTVT.

This rearrangement joins TRBV7-9 to TRBJ1-3; perhaps TRBD1 as D (5 bases). CDR3 size: 14 residues. Germline assignment: CDR1 SEHNR and CDR2 FQNEAQ (reference sequence). Trimming took 6 bases from V and 6 from J, leaving 15 bases between them. The CDR3 loop reads CASRSGLSTNTIYF. In DNA form, the CDR3 reads TGTGCCAGCAGATCAGGGTTAAGCACAAACACCATATATTTT.

Details on this clone: The same CDR3 can be traced to other DNA sequences in this sample. CDR3 sequence (DNA): TGTGCCAGCAGGGTGGGACTAGCGGGGTCAGATACGCAGTATTTT. Encoded protein: CASRVGLAGSDTQYF. The rearrangement joins TRBV2 to TRBJ2-3; 13 bases are a match to TRBD2. Germline CDR1 and CDR2: SNHLY and FYNNEI. CDR3 size: 15 residues. V trimming: 6 bases; J trimming: 4 bases; junction bases outside the gene matches: 4.

The gene calls are TRBV10-3 and TRBJ2-7, with 8 bases lining up with TRBD2. This CDR3 comprises 14 residues. Germline loops: CDR1 ENHRY, CDR2 SYGVKD. V was pared by 10 bases and J by 4 bases, with 12 bases of the junction left unmatched. CDR3 protein: CATSLNGGAYEQYF. CDR3 nucleotides: TGTGCCACCAGCTTGAACGGGGGGGCGTACGAGCAGTACTTC.

The chain carries TRBV28 and TRBJ2-3; D is possibly TRBD2 (6 bases). Per the germline V gene, CDR1 is MDHEN and CDR2 is SYDVKM. V was shortened by 5 bases and J by 3 bases, with 21 bases between the two germline ends. The CDR3 spans 17 residues. For the CDR3, the DNA is TGTGCCAGCAGTCGCCCTTTAGAGCGGGCGAGAACAGATACGCAGTATTTT. Its translation: CASSRPLERARTDTQYF.

The V gene is TRBV7-2, the J gene TRBJ1-5; D gene ambiguous. The CDR3 runs 12 residues. Germline values: CDR1 SGHTA, CDR2 FQGNSA. The germline V and J ends were trimmed by 2 bases and 6 bases, with 5 bases remaining between them. The CDR3 nucleotides read TGTGCCAGCAGCTTACGGAGTCAGCCCCAGCATTTT. It translates to CASSLRSQPQHF.

V and J are TRBV27 and TRBJ1-2; 8 bases map to TRBD1. This CDR3 comprises 17 residues. V was pared by 2 bases and J by 3 bases, with 11 bases of the junction left unmatched. Germline assignment: CDR1 MNHEY and CDR2 SMNVEV (reference sequence). The CDR3 DNA is TGTGCCAGCAGTTTAAGGACAGGGACTCCAGCCTACTATGGCTACACCTTC. Its translation is CASSLRTGTPAYYGYTF.

The chain recombines TRBV9 with TRBJ1-1; TRBD1 agrees at 7 bases. Germline V gene lookup returns CDR1 SGDLS and CDR2 YYNGEE. V shed 3 bases and J 1 base; nucleotides not matched to a gene: 6. The CDR3 sequence is 15 residues long. Here the CDR3 DNA reads TGTGCCAGCAGCGGCCAGACAGGGTGGAACACTGAAGCTTTCTTT. It yields the protein CASSGQTGWNTEAFF.

This clone was detected only a few times. CDR3 coding DNA: TGTGCCAGCAGTCCAGACAGGGATCACACTGAAGCTTTCTTT. It translates to CASSPDRDHTEAFF. J is TRBJ1-1 and V is TRBV27, with TRBD1 matching 7 bases. Germline V gene sequence: CDR1 MNHEY, CDR2 SMNVEV (reference sequence). This CDR3 contains 14 residues. With 5 bases clipped from V and 3 bases from J, the junction kept 6 bases outside the gene matches.

The chain joins TRBV20-1 to TRBJ1-2; no clear D gene. The V gene lost 4 bases and the J gene lost 5 bases, with 8 bases spanning the gap. The germline V gene has CDR1 DFQATT and CDR2 SNEGSKA (reference sequence). The CDR3 is 11 residues long. The CDR3 DNA reads as TGCAGTGCTATCAGGACTTATGGCTACACCTTC. Encoded protein: CSAIRTYGYTF.

CDR3 nucleotides: TGTGCCAGCAGCTGGAGACTAGCGGGGCCCTACGAGCAGTACTTC. It yields the protein CASSWRLAGPYEQYF. The chain combines TRBV11-2 with TRBJ2-7; 11 bases map to TRBD2. Germline V CDR1 and CDR2: SGHAT, FQNNGV. CDR3 length: 15 residues. V lost 4 bases and J lost 2; bases outside the gene matches: 4.

This chain joins TRBV2 and TRBJ2-3; 8 bases are shared with TRBD2. From germline, CDR1 is SNHLY and CDR2 FYNNEI. The CDR3 spans 16 residues. J gave up 5 bases and V 4 bases, and 11 bases lay outside the gene matches. The CDR3 DNA follows: TGTGCCAGCAGTGGATCCAAGACTAGCGTTATAGATACGCAGTATTTT. Protein sequence: CASSGSKTSVIDTQYF. Together with reference TRBV2 and TRBJ2-3, the CDR3 gives the full variable domain: EPEVTQTPSHQVTQMGQEVILRCVPISNHLYFYWYRQILGQKVEFLVSFYNNEISEKSEIFDDQFSVERPDGSNFTLKIRSTKLEDSAMYFCASSGSKTSVIDTQYFGPGTRLTVL.

This chain connects TRBV28 to TRBJ1-2, with 7 bases matching TRBD1. V lost 6 bases, J lost 4 bases, and 5 bases stayed unmatched. The CDR3 extends over 13 amino acids. Germline-derived CDR1 and CDR2 are MDHEN and SYDVKM. The CDR3 protein is CASRNRGSYGYTF. In nucleotides, the CDR3 is TGTGCCAGCAGGAACAGGGGATCCTATGGCTACACCTTC.

V is TRBV6-5 and J is TRBJ1-2; D might be TRBD1 (6 bases). CDR3 length equals 14 residues. Deletions cut 6 bases from V and 4 bases from J, with 15 bases between. Germline loops: CDR1 MNHEY, CDR2 SVGAGI. The CDR3 DNA reads as TGTGCCAGCAGCAGACAGGAGACCACCTATGGCTACACCTTC. Its translation is CASSRQETTYGYTF.